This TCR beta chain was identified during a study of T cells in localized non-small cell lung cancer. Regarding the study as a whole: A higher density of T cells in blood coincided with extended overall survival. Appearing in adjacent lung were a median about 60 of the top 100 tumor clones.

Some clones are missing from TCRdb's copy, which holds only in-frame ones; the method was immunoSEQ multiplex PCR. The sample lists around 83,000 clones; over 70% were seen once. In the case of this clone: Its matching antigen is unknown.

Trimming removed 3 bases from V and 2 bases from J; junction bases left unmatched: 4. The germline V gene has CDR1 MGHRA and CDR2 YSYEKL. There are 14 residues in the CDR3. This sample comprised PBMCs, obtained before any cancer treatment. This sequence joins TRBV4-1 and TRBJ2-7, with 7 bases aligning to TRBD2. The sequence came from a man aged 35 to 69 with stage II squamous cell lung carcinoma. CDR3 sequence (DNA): TGCGCCAGCAGCCAGGGCGGGAGACCCTACGAGCAGTACTTC. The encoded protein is CASSQGGRPYEQYF.